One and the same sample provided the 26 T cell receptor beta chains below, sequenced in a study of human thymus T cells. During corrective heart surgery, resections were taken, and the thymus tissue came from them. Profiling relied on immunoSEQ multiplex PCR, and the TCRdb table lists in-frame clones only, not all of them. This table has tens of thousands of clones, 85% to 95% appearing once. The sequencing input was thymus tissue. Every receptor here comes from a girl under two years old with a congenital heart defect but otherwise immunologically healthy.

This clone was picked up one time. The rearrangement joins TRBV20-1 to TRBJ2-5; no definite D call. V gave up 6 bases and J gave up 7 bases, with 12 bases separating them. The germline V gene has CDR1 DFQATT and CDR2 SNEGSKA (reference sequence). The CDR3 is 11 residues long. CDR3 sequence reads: CSAGLIGTQYF. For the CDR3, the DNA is TGCAGTGCGGGTTTAATTGGGACCCAGTACTTC.

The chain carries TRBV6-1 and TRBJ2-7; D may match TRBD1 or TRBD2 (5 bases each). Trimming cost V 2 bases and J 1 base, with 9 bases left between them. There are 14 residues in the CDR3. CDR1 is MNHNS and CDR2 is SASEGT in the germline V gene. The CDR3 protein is CASSETGTSYEQYF. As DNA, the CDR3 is TGTGCCAGCAGTGAAACCGGGACGTCCTACGAGCAGTACTTC.

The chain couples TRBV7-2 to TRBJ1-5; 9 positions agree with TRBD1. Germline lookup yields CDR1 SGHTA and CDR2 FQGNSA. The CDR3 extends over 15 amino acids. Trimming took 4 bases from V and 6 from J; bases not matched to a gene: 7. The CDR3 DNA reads TGTGCCAGCAGCTATAGGACAGGGGAAGTTCAGCCCCAGCATTTT. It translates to CASSYRTGEVQPQHF.

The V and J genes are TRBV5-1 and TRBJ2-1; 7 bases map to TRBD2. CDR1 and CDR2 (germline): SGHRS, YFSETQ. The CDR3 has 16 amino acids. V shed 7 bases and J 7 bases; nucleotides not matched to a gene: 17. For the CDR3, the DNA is TGCGCCAGCTCCGCCGGGTGGCGGGAGATCGAGAATGAGCAGTTCTTC. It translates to CASSAGWREIENEQFF.

The CDR3 DNA is TGTGCCAGCAGCTTAAAAACCTGGAATAACGGGGAGCTGTTTTTT. This encodes CASSLKTWNNGELFF. The V and J genes are TRBV7-9 and TRBJ2-2; D uncertain. Trimming shortened V by 2 bases and J by 7 bases, and 14 bases separated the two germline ends. The CDR3 contains 15 residues. Looked up from germline, CDR1 is SEHNR and CDR2 is FQNEAQ (reference sequence).

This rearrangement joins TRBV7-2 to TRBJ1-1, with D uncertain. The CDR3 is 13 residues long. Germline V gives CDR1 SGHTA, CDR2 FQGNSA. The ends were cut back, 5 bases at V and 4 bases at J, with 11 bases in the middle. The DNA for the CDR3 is TGTGCCAGCAGCGCTAGGGTAGGCACTGAAGCTTTCTTT. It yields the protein CASSARVGTEAFF.

The CDR3 coding sequence is TGTGCCAGTACGCCCGGGACAGGTTACGAGCAGTACTTC. This gives the protein CASTPGTGYEQYF. J is TRBJ2-7 and V is TRBV28; the match to TRBD1 covers 8 bases. There are 13 residues in the CDR3. The junction had 8 bases not matched to a gene; V was cut back by 9 bases and J by 4 bases. Germline V gene data show CDR1 as MDHEN and CDR2 as SYDVKM.

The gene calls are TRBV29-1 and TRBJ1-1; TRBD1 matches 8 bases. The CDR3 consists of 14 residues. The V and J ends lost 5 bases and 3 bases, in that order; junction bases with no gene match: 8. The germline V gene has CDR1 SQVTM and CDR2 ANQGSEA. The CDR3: CSVNLQGEDTEAFF. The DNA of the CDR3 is TGCAGCGTTAACCTACAGGGGGAGGACACTGAAGCTTTCTTT.

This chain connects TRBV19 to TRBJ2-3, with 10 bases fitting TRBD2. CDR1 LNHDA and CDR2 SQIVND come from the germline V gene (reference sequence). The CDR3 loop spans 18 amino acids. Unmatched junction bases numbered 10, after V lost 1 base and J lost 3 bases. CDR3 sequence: CASSIASGSHGGTDTQYF. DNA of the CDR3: TGTGCCAGTAGTATAGCTAGCGGGAGCCACGGGGGGACAGATACGCAGTATTTT.

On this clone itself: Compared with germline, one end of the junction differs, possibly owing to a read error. The CDR3 sequence: CGVESPGLSTDGQYF. DNA for the CDR3: TGCGGCGTTGAGTCGCCGGGACTATCGACGGACGGGCAGTACTTC. The gene calls are TRBV29-1 and TRBJ2-7; 7 nucleotides match TRBD2. CDR1 SQVTM and CDR2 ANQGSEA come from the germline V gene. The CDR3 sequence is 15 residues long.

The CDR3, as DNA: TGTGCCAGCAGCGTAAACCCTATACGCTACACCTTC. This translates into CASSVNPIRYTF. The chain recombines TRBV9 with TRBJ1-2; D gene uncertain. CDR1 and CDR2 from the germline V gene are SGDLS and YYNGEE. V lost 1 base to trimming and J lost 9 bases, with 10 bases between them. The CDR3 has 12 residues.

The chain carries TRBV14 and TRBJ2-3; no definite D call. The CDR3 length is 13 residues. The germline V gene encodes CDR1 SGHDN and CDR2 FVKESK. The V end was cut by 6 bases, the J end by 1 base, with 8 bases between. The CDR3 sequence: CASRPPGTDTQYF. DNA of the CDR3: TGTGCCAGCAGACCTCCTGGCACAGATACGCAGTATTTT.

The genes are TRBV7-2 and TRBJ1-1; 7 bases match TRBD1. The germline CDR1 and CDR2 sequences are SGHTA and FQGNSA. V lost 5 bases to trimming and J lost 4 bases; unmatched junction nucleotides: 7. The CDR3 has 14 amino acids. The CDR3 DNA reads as TGTGCCAGCAGCGGCACAGGGGCGAGCACTGAAGCTTTCTTT. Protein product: CASSGTGASTEAFF.

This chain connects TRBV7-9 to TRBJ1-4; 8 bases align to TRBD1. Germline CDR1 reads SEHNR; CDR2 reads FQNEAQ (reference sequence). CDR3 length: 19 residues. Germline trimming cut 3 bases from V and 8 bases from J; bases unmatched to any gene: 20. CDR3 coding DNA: TGTGCCAGCAGCTTGGTGGGCGGACAGGGAATTTGGGGTAACGAAAAACTGTTTTTT. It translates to CASSLVGGQGIWGNEKLFF.

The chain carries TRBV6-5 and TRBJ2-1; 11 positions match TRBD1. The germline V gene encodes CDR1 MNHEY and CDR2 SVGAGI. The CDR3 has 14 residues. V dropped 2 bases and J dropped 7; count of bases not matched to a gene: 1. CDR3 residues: CASSYGDRGNEQFF. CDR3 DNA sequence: TGTGCCAGCAGTTACGGGGACAGGGGGAATGAGCAGTTCTTC.

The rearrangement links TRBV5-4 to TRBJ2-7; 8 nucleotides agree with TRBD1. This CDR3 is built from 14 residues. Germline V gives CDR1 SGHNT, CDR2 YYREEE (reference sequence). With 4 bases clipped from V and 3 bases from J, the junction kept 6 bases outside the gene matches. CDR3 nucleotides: TGTGCCAGCAGCCGGGACAGGAACGGCTACGAGCAGTACTTC. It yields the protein CASSRDRNGYEQYF.

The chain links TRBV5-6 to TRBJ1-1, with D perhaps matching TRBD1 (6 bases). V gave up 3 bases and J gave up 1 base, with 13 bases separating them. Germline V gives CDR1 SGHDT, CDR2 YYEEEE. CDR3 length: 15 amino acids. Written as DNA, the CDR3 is TGTGCCAGCAGCTCCCGGGACACTTCGAACACTGAAGCTTTCTTT. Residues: CASSSRDTSNTEAFF.

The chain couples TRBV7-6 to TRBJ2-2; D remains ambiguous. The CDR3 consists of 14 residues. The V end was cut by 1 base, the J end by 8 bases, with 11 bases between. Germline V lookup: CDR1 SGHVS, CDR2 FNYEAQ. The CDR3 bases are TGTGCCAGCAGCTTAGGTTTAGGTCGGGGGGAGCTGTTTTTT. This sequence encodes CASSLGLGRGELFF.

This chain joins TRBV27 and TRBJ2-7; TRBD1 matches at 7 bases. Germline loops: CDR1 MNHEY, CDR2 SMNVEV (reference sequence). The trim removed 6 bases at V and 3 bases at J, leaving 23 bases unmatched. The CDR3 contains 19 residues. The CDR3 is CASSPNYRDSCSGYYEQYF. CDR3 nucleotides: TGTGCCAGCAGCCCGAATTACCGGGACAGCTGCTCCGGATACTACGAGCAGTACTTC.

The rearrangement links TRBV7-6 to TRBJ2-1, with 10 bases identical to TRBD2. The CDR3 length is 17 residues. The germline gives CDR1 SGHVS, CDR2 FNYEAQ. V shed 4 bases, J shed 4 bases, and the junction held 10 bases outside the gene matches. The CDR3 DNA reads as TGTGCCAGCAGCTCCCTAGCGGGAGAAAAATGGTACAATGAGCAGTTCTTC. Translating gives CASSSLAGEKWYNEQFF.

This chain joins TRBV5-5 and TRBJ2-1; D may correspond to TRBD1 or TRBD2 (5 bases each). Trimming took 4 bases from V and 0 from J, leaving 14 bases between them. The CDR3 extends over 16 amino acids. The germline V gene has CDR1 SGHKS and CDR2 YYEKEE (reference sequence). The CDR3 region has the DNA TGTGCCAGCAGCCCCCGGGCAGGGAGCTCCTACAATGAGCAGTTCTTC. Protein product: CASSPRAGSSYNEQFF.

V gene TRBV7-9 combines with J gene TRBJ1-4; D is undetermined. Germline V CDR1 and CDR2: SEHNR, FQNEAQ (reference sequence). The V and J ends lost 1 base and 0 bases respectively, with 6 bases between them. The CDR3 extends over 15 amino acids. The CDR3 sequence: CASSLDGATNEKLFF. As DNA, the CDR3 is TGTGCCAGCAGCTTAGATGGGGCAACTAATGAAAAACTGTTTTTT.

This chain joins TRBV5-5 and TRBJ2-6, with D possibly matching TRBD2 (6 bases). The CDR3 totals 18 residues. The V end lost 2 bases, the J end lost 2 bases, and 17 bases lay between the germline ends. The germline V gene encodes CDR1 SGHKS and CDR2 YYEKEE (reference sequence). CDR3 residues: CASSFGRLEVAGANVLTF. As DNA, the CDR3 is TGTGCCAGCAGCTTCGGCCGACTAGAGGTGGCTGGGGCCAACGTCCTGACTTTC. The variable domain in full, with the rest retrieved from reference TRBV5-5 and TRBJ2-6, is DAGVTQSPTHLIKTRGQQVTLRCSPISGHKSVSWYQQVLGQGPQFIFQYYEKEERGRGNFPDRFSARQFPNYSSELNVNALLLGDSALYLCASSFGRLEVAGANVLTFGAGSRLTVL.

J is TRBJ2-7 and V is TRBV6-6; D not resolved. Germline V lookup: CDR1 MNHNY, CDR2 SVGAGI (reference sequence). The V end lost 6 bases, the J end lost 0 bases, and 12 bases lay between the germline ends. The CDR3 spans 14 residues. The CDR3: CASSPDTSSYEQYF. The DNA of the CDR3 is TGTGCCAGCAGCCCAGATACCAGCTCCTACGAGCAGTACTTC.

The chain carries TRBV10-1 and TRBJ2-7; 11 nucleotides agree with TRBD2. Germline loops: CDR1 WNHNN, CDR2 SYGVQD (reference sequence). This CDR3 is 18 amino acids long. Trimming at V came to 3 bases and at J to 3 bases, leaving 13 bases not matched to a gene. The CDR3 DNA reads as TGCGCCAGCAGTGACTATCCGGGACTAGCGGACTCCTTCTACGAGCAGTACTTC. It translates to CASSDYPGLADSFYEQYF.

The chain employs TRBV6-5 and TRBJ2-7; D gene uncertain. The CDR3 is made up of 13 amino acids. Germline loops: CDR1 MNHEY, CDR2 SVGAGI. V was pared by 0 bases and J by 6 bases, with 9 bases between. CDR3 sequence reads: CASSYSYYSEQYF. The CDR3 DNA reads TGTGCCAGCAGTTACTCCTATTATTCCGAGCAGTACTTC.